The present T cell receptor beta chain was sequenced within a study of blood T cell repertoires in COVID-19. In terms of age and location, participants ranged from roughly 18 to 90 years and lived in 24 US areas. Grouping used clinical history reported by participants in a survey and questionnaire. Measured with immunoSEQ multiplex PCR; TCRdb has only the in-frame clones, and not every one. The data contain 250,000 to 300,000 clones, around four fifths of them singletons. The sequencing sample was made of PBMCs or T cells enriched from blood (not recorded which). The sequence derives from a young man with acute COVID-19.

This chain's CDR3 is CASSEAKDRFSATNEKLFF. CDR3 coding DNA: TGTGCCAGCAGTGAAGCTAAGGACAGGTTCAGTGCAACTAATGAAAAACTGTTTTTT. The chain uses TRBV6-1 and TRBJ1-4; the match to TRBD1 covers 7 bases. Per germline, CDR1 MNHNS and CDR2 SASEGT. V dropped 0 bases and J dropped 0; count of bases not matched to a gene: 10. The CDR3 length is 19 residues.